This paragraph reports one T cell receptor beta chain. Its antigen is undetermined. The CDR3 runs to 13 residues. CDR1 and CDR2 (germline): ENHRY, SYGVKD. Trimming left V 7 bases short and J 0 bases short, with 9 bases between. This record comes from a study of shared clonotypes between healthy human individuals. CD45RO-negative, CCR7-selected cells formed the naive CD8 fraction, which excluded terminally differentiated effector memory CD45RA+ cells. Method: immunoSEQ multiplex PCR; TCRdb's copy keeps in-frame clones and lacks some. The repertoire consists of a few million clones, with around 93% occurring once and the leading ten covering around 1.7%. General study results and limits: Some naive CD4 clonotypes, roughly 5%, turned up in common across several donors. Rarefaction showed sorted-subset sequencing was incomplete despite large depth.

This TCR was sampled from a young man in good health. Some clones in this sample may be carry-over from other donors' samples. Sequenced sample: naive CD8+ T cells from PBMCs. The rearrangement uses TRBV10-3 and TRBJ1-1; D gene uncertain. The CDR3 sequence is CAIKDQMNTEAFF. The CDR3 nucleotides read TGTGCCATCAAGGACCAGATGAACACTGAAGCTTTCTTT.